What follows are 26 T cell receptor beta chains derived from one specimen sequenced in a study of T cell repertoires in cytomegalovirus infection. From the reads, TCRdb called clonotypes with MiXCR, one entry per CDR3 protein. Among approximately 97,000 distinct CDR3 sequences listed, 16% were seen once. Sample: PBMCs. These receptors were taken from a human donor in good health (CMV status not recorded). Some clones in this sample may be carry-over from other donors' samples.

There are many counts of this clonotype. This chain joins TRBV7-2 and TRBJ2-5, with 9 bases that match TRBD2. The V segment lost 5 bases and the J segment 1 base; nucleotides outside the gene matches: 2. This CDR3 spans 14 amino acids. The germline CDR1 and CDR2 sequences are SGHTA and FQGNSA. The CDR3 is CASSNSGGQETQYF. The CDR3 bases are TGTGCCAGCAGCAATAGCGGGGGCCAAGAGACCCAGTACTTC.

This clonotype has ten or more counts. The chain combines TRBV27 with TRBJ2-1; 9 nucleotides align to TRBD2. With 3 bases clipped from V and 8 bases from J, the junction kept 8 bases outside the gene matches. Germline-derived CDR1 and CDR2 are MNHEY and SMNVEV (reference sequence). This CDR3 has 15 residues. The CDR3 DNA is TGTGCCAGCAGTTTTAGCGGGGGTACGTTGCATGAGCAGTTCTTC. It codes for CASSFSGGTLHEQFF.

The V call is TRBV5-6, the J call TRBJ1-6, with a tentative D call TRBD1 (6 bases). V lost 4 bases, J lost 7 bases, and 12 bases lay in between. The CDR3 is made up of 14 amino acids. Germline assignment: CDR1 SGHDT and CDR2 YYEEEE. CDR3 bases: TGTGCCAGCAGCGCAGGGGAAAGGAATTCACCCCTCCACTTT. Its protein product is CASSAGERNSPLHF.

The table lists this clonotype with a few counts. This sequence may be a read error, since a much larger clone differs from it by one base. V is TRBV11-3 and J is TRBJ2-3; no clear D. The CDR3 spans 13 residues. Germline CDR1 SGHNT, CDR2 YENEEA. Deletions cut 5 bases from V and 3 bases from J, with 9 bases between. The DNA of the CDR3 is TGTGCCAGCAGCCACCTAGGGACAGATACGCAGTATTTT. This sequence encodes CASSHLGTDTQYF.

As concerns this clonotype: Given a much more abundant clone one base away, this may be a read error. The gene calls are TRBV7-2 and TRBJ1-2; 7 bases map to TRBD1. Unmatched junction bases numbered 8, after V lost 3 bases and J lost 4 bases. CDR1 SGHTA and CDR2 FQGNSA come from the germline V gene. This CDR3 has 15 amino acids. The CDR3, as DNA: TGTACCAGCAGCTTCCTAGGCGGGACAGCCTATGGCTACACCTTC. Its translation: CTSSFLGGTAYGYTF.

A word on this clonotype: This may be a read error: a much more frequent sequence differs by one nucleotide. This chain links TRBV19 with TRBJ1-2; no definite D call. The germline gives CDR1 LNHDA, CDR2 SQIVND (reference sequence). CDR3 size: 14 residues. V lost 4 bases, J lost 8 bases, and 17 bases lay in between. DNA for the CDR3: TGTGCCAGTAGTACCCAGGCAGGACGGAAGGGCTACACCTTC. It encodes CASSTQAGRKGYTF.

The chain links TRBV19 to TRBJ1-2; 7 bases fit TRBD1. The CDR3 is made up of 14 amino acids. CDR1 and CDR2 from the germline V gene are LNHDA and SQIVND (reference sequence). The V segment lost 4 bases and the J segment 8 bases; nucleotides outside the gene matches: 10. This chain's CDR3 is CASSKGTDRYGYTF. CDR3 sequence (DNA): TGTGCCAGTAGTAAGGGGACAGACCGGTACGGCTACACCTTC.

This CDR3 is CSATGGGGYTF. Written as DNA, the CDR3 is TGCAGCGCAACAGGGGGCGGTGGCTACACCTTC. The chain recombines TRBV20-1 with TRBJ1-2; 9 nucleotides match TRBD1. Germline V lookup: CDR1 DFQATT, CDR2 SNEGSKA (reference sequence). There are 11 residues in the CDR3.

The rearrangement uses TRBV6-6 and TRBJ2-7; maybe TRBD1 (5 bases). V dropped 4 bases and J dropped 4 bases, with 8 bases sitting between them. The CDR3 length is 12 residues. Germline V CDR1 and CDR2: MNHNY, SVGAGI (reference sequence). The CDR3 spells CASSSTEYEQYF. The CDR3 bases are TGTGCCAGCAGTTCGACAGAGTACGAGCAGTACTTC.

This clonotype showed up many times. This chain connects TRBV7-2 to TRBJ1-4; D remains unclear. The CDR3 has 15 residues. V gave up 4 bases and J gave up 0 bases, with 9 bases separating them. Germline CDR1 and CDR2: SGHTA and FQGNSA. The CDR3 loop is CASSSRRATNEKLFF. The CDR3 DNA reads TGTGCCAGCAGCTCCCGACGAGCAACTAATGAAAAACTGTTTTTT.

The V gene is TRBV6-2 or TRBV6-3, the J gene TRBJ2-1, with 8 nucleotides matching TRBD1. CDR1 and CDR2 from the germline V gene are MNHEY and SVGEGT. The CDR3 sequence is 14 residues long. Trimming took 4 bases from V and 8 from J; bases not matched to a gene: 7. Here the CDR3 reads CASSSGTGLYEQFF. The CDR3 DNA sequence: TGTGCCAGCAGTTCCGGGACAGGTCTCTATGAGCAGTTCTTC.

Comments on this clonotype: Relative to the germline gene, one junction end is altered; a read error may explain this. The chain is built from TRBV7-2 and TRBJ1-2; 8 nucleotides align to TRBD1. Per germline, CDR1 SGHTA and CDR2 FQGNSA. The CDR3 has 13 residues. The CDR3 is CASSFDRGDGCTF. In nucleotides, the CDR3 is TGTGCCAGCAGCTTTGACAGGGGTGATGGCTGCACCTTC.

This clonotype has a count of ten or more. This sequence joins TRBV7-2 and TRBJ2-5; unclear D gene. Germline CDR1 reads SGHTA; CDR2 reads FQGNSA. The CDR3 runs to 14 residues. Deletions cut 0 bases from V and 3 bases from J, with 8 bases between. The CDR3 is CASSLALTEETQYF. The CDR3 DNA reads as TGTGCCAGCAGCTTAGCGCTAACAGAAGAGACCCAGTACTTC.

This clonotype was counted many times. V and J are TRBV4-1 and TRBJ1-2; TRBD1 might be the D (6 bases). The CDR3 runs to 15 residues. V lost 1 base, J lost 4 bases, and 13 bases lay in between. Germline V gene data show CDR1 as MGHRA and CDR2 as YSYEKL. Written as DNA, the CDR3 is TGCGCCAGCAGCCAAGCTGGGGGGCTCACCTATGGCTACACCTTC. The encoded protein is CASSQAGGLTYGYTF.

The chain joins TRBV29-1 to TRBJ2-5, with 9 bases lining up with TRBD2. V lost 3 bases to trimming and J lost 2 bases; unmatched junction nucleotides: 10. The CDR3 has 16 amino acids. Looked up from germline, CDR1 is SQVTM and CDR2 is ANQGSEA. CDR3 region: CSVDVTAGGLQETQYF. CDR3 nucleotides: TGCAGCGTTGATGTTACGGCGGGGGGGCTACAAGAGACCCAGTACTTC.

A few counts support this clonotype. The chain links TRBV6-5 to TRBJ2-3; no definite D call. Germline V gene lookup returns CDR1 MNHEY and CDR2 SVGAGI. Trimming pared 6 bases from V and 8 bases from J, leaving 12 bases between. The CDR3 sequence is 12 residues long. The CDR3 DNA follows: TGTGCCAGCAGCTCTACTCCCGCTACGCAGTATTTT. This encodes CASSSTPATQYF.

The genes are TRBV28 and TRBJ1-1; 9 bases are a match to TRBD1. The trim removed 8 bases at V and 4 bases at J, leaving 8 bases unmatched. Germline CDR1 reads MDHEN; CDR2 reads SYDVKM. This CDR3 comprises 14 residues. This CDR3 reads CASGTGGRSTEAFF. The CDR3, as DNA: TGTGCCAGCGGTACAGGGGGCAGGTCCACTGAAGCTTTCTTT.

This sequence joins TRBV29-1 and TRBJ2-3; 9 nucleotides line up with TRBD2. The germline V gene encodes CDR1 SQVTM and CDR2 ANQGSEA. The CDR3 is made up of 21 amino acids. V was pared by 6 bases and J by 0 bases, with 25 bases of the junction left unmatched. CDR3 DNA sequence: TGCAGCGTCAGAGGAACCACCGGAACCTTTAGCGGGGGAACTAGCACAGATACGCAGTATTTT. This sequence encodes CSVRGTTGTFSGGTSTDTQYF.

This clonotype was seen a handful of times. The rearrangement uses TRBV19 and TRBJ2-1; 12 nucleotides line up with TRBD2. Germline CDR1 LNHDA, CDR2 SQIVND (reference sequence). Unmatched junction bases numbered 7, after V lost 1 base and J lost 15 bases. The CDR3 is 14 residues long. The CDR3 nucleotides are TGTGCCAGTAGTATAGGACTAGCGGGGGACCCGGCGTTCTTC. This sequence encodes CASSIGLAGDPAFF.

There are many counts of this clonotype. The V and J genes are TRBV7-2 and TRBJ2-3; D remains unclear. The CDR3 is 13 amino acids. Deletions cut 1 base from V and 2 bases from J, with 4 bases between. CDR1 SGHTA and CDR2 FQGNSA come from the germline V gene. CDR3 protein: CASSLGITDTQYF. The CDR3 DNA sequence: TGTGCCAGCAGCTTAGGAATCACAGATACGCAGTATTTT.

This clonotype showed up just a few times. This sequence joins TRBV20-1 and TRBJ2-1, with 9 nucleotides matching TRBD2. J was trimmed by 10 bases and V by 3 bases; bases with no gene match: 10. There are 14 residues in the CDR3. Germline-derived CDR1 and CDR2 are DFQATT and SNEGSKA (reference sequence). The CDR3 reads CSASIGGGAREQFF. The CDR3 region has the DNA TGCAGTGCTAGCATAGGCGGGGGGGCGAGAGAGCAGTTCTTC.

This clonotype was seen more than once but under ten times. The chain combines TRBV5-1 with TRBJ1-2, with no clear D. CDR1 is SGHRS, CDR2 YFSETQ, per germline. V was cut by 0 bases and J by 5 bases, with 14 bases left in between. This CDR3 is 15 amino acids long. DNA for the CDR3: TGCGCCAGCAGCTTGGACTCACAAGACCCGTATGGCTACACCTTC. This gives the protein CASSLDSQDPYGYTF. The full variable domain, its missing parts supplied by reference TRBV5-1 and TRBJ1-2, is KAGVTQTPRYLIKTRGQQVTLSCSPISGHRSVSWYQQTPGQGLQFLFEYFSETQRNKGNFPGRFSGRQFSNSRSEMNVSTLELGDSALYLCASSLDSQDPYGYTFGSGTRLTVV.

The chain's CDR3 is CASSLTTGPGELFF. The CDR3, as DNA: TGTGCCAGCAGCTTAACCACAGGGCCCGGGGAGCTGTTTTTT. The chain uses TRBV7-2 and TRBJ2-2; TRBD1 might be the D (6 bases). Germline CDR1 reads SGHTA; CDR2 reads FQGNSA. V dropped 2 bases and J dropped 6 bases, with 10 bases sitting between them. The CDR3 has 14 residues.

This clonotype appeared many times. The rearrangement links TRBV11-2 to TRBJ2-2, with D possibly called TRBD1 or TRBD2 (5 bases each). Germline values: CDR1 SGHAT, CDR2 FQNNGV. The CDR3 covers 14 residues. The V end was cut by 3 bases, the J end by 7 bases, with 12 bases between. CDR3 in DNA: TGTGCCAGCAGCTTTGAAGATGGGGGCGGGGAGCTGTTTTTT. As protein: CASSFEDGGGELFF.

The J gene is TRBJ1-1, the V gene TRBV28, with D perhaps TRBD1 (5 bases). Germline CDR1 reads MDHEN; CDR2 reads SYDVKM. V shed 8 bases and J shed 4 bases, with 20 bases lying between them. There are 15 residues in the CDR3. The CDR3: CASFETVDGATEAFF. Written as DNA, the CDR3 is TGTGCCAGCTTTGAGACCGTGGACGGGGCCACTGAAGCTTTCTTT.

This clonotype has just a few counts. The CDR3 DNA follows: TGTGCCACCAGCATTATCGGGTTGTATACGCAGTATTTT. It translates to CATSIIGLYTQYF. The chain uses TRBV15 and TRBJ2-3; D is ambiguous. The V gene's germline CDR1 is LNHNV and CDR2 YYDKDF (reference sequence). The CDR3 loop spans 13 amino acids. The V and J ends lost 4 bases and 7 bases respectively, with 12 bases between them.